This T cell receptor (beta chain) came from a study of Ad26.COV2.S vaccination and SARS-CoV-2 variants. V was cut by 6 bases and J by 1 base, with 14 bases left in between. The CDR3 consists of 16 residues. CDR1 and CDR2 (germline): SGHKS, YYEKEE (reference sequence). This clone appeared once. The treatment was: 19 received Ad26.COV2.S at low or high dose, single or two shots; about 5 received placebo; per-sample allocation not given. Samples were taken on day 63 after the first vaccine or placebo injection. TCRdb's copy holds only in-frame clones and misses some; the assay was immunoSEQ multiplex PCR. The table includes 350,000 to 550,000 clones, about 91% detected once.

Source: peripheral blood, taken in a trial of Ad26.COV2.S vaccine versus placebo. The TCR sequence derives from a person aged 18-60 years who received the Ad26.COV2.S COVID-19 vaccine or a placebo. The gene calls are TRBV5-5 and TRBJ1-6; D perhaps matches TRBD1 (5 bases). In DNA, the CDR3 is TGTGCCAGCAACTTCTGGGGGAATTCCTATAATTCACCCCTCCACTTT. It codes for CASNFWGNSYNSPLHF.